This TCR beta chain was captured in a study of human T cells and chemical hapten exposure. Findings and limits, study-wide: Donor immune responses may differ from healthy people's, since all donors had alopecia.

Concerning this clonotype: Its antigen remains unidentified.

TCRdb used MiXCR to reprocess the RACE reads, holding one entry per CDR3 protein. The data show fewer than 85,000 distinct CDR3 sequences, with around a tenth seen just once and about 1.4% held by the top ten. Trimming cost V 11 bases and J 0 bases, with 19 bases left between them. CDR1 and CDR2 (germline): LGHDT, YNNKEL (reference sequence). The CDR3 loop spans 15 amino acids. Indicated time point: patch test 2, 6 weeks after DPC sensitization. Treatment of the sample: therapeutic diphenylcyclopropenone sensitization with weekly scalp DPC. Whole blood, unfractionated, served as the material for total RNA extraction.

V usage is TRBV3-1 and J usage is TRBJ1-1; D unresolved. The starting material was whole blood, obtained in connection with sensitization to the hapten diphenylcyclopropenone (DPC). The TCR was taken from a man in his late teens or twenties with alopecia areata. Some clones in this sample may be carry-over from other donors' samples. The CDR3 spells CACTTGSGVNTEAFF. CDR3 DNA: TGTGCCTGCACTACGGGCTCCGGAGTGAACACTGAAGCTTTCTTT.